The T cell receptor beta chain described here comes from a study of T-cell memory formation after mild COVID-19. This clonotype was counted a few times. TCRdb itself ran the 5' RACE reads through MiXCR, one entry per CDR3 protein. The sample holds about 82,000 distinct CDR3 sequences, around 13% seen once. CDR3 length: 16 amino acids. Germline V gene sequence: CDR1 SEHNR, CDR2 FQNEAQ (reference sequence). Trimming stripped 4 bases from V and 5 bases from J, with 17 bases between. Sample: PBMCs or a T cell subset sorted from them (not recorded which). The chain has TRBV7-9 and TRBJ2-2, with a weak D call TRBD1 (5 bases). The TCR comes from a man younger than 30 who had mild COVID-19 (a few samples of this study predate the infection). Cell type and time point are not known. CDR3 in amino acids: CASSSGRGGPTGELFF. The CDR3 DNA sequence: TGTGCCAGCAGCTCTGGAAGGGGTGGCCCAACCGGGGAGCTGTTTTTT.